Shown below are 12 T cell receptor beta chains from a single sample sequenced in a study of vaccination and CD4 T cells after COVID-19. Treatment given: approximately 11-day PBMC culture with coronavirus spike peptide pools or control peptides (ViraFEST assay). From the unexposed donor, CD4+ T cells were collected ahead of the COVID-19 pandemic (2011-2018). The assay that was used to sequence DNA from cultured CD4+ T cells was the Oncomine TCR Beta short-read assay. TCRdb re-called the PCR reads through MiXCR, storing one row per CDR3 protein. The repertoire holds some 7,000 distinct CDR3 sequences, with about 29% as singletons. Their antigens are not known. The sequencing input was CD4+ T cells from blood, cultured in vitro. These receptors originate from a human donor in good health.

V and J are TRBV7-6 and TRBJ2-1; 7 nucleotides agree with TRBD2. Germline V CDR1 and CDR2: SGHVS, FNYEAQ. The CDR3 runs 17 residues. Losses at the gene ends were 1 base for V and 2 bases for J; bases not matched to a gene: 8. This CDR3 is CASSLGGASGAYNEQFF. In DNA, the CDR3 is TGTGCCAGCAGCTTAGGTGGGGCTAGCGGTGCCTACAATGAGCAGTTCTTC.

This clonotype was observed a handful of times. The CDR3 nucleotides read TGTGCCAGCAGTTACGGCGGGCCCACTTATGTTGAGCAGTTCTTC. This encodes CASSYGGPTYVEQFF. The genes are TRBV6-5 and TRBJ2-1; D perhaps matches TRBD2 (5 bases). The germline gives CDR1 MNHEY, CDR2 SVGAGI. Trimming took 2 bases from V and 9 from J, leaving 17 bases between them. The CDR3 loop spans 15 amino acids.

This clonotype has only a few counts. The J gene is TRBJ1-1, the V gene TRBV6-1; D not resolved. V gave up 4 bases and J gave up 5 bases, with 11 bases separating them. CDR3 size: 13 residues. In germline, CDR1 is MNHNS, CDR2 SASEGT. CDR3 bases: TGTGCCAGCAGTGGAGAGTTGGTAACTGAAGCTTTCTTT. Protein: CASSGELVTEAFF.

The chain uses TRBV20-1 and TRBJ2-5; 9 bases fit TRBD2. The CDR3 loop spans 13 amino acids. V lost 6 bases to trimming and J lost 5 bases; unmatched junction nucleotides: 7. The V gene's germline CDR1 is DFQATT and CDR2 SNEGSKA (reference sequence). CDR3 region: CSAPGLAWETQYF. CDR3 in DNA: TGCAGTGCCCCGGGACTAGCCTGGGAGACCCAGTACTTC.

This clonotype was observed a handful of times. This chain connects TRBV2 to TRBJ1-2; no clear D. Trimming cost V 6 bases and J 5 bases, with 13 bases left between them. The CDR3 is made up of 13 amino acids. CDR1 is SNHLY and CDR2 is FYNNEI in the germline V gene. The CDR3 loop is CASRVVPIYGYTF. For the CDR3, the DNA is TGTGCCAGCAGGGTGGTCCCAATATATGGCTACACCTTC.

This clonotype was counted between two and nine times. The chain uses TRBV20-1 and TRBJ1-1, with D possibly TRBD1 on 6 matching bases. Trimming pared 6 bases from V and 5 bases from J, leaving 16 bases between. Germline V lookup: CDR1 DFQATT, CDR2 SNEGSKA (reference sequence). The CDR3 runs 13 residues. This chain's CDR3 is CSAGAWGGTEAFF. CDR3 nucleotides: TGCAGTGCGGGGGCCTGGGGTGGGACTGAAGCTTTCTTT.

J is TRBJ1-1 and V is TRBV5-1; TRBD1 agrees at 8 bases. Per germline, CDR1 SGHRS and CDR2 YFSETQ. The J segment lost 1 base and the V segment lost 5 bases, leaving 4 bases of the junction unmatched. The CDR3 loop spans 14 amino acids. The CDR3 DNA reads TGCGCCAGCAGTTTCGGACAGGGGAACACTGAAGCTTTCTTT. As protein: CASSFGQGNTEAFF.

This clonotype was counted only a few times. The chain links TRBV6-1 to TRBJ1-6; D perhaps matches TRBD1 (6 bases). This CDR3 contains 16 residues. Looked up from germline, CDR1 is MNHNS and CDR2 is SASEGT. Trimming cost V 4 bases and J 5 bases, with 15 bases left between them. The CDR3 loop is CASSGSRDTNNSPLHF. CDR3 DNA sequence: TGTGCCAGCAGTGGAAGCCGGGACACCAATAATTCACCCCTCCACTTT.

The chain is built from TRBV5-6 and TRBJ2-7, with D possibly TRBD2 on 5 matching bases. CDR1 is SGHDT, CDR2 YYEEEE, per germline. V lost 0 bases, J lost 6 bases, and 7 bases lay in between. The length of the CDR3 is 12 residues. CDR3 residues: CASSLGGLEQYF. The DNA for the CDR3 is TGTGCCAGCAGCTTGGGAGGGCTCGAGCAGTACTTC. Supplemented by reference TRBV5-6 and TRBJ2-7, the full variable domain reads DAGVTQSPTHLIKTRGQQVTLRCSPKSGHDTVSWYQQALGQGPQFIFQYYEEEERQRGNFPDRFSGHQFPNYSSELNVNALLLGDSALYLCASSLGGLEQYFGPGTRLTVT.

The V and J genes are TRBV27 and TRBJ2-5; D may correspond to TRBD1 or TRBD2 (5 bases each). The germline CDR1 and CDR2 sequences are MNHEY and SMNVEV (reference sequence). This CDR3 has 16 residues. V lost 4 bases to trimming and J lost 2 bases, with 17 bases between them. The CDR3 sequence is CASSSPYGTGQETQYF. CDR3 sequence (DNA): TGTGCCAGCAGTTCTCCCTACGGGACCGGGCAAGAGACCCAGTACTTC.

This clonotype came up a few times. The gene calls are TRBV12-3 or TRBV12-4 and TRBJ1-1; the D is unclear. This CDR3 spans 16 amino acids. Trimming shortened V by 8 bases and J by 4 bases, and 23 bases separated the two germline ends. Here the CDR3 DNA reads TGTGCCAGCGTAGGCGTATTGGCATCTTGGGGCACTGAAGCTTTCTTT. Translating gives CASVGVLASWGTEAFF.

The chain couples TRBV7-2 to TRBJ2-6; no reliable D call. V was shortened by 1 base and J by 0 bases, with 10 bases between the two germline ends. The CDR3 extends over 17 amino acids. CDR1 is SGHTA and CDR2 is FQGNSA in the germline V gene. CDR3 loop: CASSLGWSNSGANVLTF. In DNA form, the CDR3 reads TGTGCCAGCAGCTTAGGTTGGTCGAACTCTGGGGCCAACGTCCTGACTTTC.